Each of the 19 T cell receptor beta chains below was sequenced from the same sample in a study of T cells in tuberculosis. Assay used: immunoSEQ multiplex PCR; TCRdb lists only in-frame clones, some missing. The repertoire consists of 35,000 to 55,000 clones, with 90% to 95% occurring once and the leading ten covering approximately 7.6%. Sequencing was done on a sample of PBMCs. Receptors were obtained from a donor aged 5 to 30 with latent tuberculosis or without tuberculosis infection.

The chain employs TRBV2 and TRBJ2-5, with D possibly TRBD2 on 6 matching bases. This CDR3 is built from 12 residues. Trimming removed 4 bases at V and 7 bases at J, with 10 bases between. Per the germline V gene, CDR1 is SNHLY and CDR2 is FYNNEI. The CDR3 DNA is TGTGCCAGCAGTGGGCTGGGAGGGACCCAGTACTTC. As protein: CASSGLGGTQYF.

The chain combines TRBV18 with TRBJ2-1; the match to TRBD1 covers 7 bases. The V segment lost 6 bases and the J segment 6 bases; nucleotides outside the gene matches: 17. Germline lookup yields CDR1 KGHSH and CDR2 LQKENI. This CDR3 spans 17 amino acids. The CDR3 is CASSKGRTGREINEQFF. DNA for the CDR3: TGTGCCAGCTCCAAGGGCCGGACAGGCAGGGAAATCAATGAGCAGTTCTTC. The variable domain in full, with the rest retrieved from reference TRBV18 and TRBJ2-1, is NAGVMQNPRHLVRRRGQEARLRCSPMKGHSHVYWYRQLPEEGLKFMVYLQKENIIDESGMPKERFSAEFPKEGPSILRIQQVVRGDSAAYFCASSKGRTGREINEQFFGPGTRLTVL.

The chain recombines TRBV6-5 with TRBJ2-7; possible D gene TRBD1, 5 bases. CDR3 length: 14 amino acids. Germline V gene sequence: CDR1 MNHEY, CDR2 SVGAGI. V lost 5 bases to trimming and J lost 4 bases, with 15 bases between them. This CDR3 reads CASSTGQPPYEQYF. For the CDR3, the DNA is TGTGCCAGCAGTACAGGACAACCCCCGTACGAGCAGTACTTC.

The J gene is TRBJ1-3, the V gene TRBV4-1, with 9 positions matching TRBD1. Germline V gives CDR1 MGHRA, CDR2 YSYEKL. The CDR3 spans 16 residues. V trimming: 1 base; J trimming: 4 bases; junction bases outside the gene matches: 5. The CDR3: CASSQAAQGAGNTIYF. CDR3 in DNA: TGCGCCAGCAGCCAAGCCGCACAGGGGGCAGGAAACACCATATATTTT.

The chain carries TRBV5-1 and TRBJ2-5; D remains ambiguous. V was trimmed by 6 bases and J by 5 bases, leaving 8 bases between them. The germline V gene has CDR1 SGHRS and CDR2 YFSETQ. The CDR3 is 11 residues long. The CDR3 bases are TGCGCCAGCACCGAGGCGGAGACCCAGTACTTC. It yields the protein CASTEAETQYF.

This chain uses TRBV7-2 with TRBJ1-1; perhaps TRBD1 as D (6 bases). Germline V gives CDR1 SGHTA, CDR2 FQGNSA. The CDR3 is 15 residues long. The germline V and J ends were trimmed by 5 bases and 4 bases, with 17 bases remaining between them. CDR3 in DNA: TGTGCCAGCAGCCAAGGGGGTGGCGGGGGCACTGAAGCTTTCTTT. Its protein product is CASSQGGGGGTEAFF.

The gene calls are TRBV12-5 and TRBJ1-3; 8 bases line up with TRBD1. The germline V gene has CDR1 LGHNT and CDR2 FRNRAP. CDR3 length equals 16 residues. Trimming removed 2 bases from V and 4 bases from J; junction bases left unmatched: 7. In nucleotides, the CDR3 is TGTGCTAGTGGTTTGTCAGGGGGCGGTTCCGGAAACACCATATATTTT. Translating it yields CASGLSGGGSGNTIYF.

V is TRBV30 and J is TRBJ2-7; 10 bases map to TRBD1. Germline values: CDR1 GTSNPN, CDR2 SVGIG (reference sequence). This CDR3 spans 12 amino acids. Trimming at V came to 8 bases and at J to 4 bases, leaving 5 bases not matched to a gene. In DNA form, the CDR3 reads TGTGCCGGTAGACAGGGGGCGTACGAGCAGTACTTC. This encodes CAGRQGAYEQYF.

This sequence joins TRBV15 and TRBJ1-1; 8 bases agree with TRBD1. CDR1 LNHNV and CDR2 YYDKDF come from the germline V gene (reference sequence). J gave up 4 bases and V 8 bases, and 6 bases lay outside the gene matches. CDR3 length: 13 amino acids. This CDR3 is CATGQGRSTEAFF. The CDR3 DNA reads TGTGCCACCGGACAGGGTCGGAGCACTGAAGCTTTCTTT.

This clone has a single count. The V gene is TRBV18, the J gene TRBJ2-1, with 7 nucleotides matching TRBD2. J gave up 4 bases and V 6 bases, and 9 bases lay outside the gene matches. The CDR3 is 15 amino acids. CDR1 is KGHSH and CDR2 is LQKENI in the germline V gene. CDR3: CASSPPSGIYNEQFF. The CDR3 DNA reads TGTGCCAGCTCTCCTCCCAGCGGGATTTACAATGAGCAGTTCTTC.

This sequence joins TRBV9 and TRBJ2-5; TRBD2 might be the D (6 bases). Trimming pared 2 bases from V and 5 bases from J, leaving 10 bases between. CDR1 and CDR2 from the germline V gene are SGDLS and YYNGEE. The CDR3 spans 13 residues. CDR3 sequence: CASSVLAGETQYF. CDR3 sequence (DNA): TGTGCCAGCAGCGTTCTTGCGGGGGAGACCCAGTACTTC.

The CDR3 is CASSLGTTNYGYTF. CDR3 in DNA: TGCGCCAGCAGCTTGGGTACAACTAACTATGGCTACACCTTC. The V and J genes are TRBV5-1 and TRBJ1-2; no clear D gene. CDR3 size: 14 residues. CDR1 is SGHRS and CDR2 is YFSETQ in the germline V gene. V lost 0 bases to trimming and J lost 0 bases, with 6 bases between them.

This clone is a singleton in its sample. V usage is TRBV10-2 and J usage is TRBJ1-1; possibly TRBD1 for D (6 bases). The ends were cut back, 5 bases at V and 1 base at J, with 17 bases in the middle. CDR1 is WSHSY, CDR2 SAAADI, per germline. The CDR3 consists of 16 residues. CDR3 in DNA: TGCGCCAGCAGTACTCCAGGGGTAACGGGGAACACTGAAGCTTTCTTT. It codes for CASSTPGVTGNTEAFF.

CDR3 sequence: CASSDRSGSWNSPLHF. The CDR3 nucleotides read TGTGCCAGCAGTGACCGTTCCGGGTCTTGGAATTCACCCCTCCACTTT. This chain links TRBV25-1 with TRBJ1-6; D call uncertain. V was pared by 3 bases and J by 7 bases, with 16 bases between. In germline, CDR1 is MGHDK, CDR2 SYGVNS. The CDR3 runs to 16 residues.

The gene calls are TRBV19 and TRBJ1-1, with TRBD1 as a possible D gene (5 bases). Germline V gene data show CDR1 as LNHDA and CDR2 as SQIVND (reference sequence). Trimming removed 3 bases at V and 1 base at J, with 9 bases between. The CDR3 totals 14 residues. The CDR3 loop is CASSIPQGNTEAFF. The CDR3 DNA reads TGTGCCAGTAGTATCCCCCAGGGGAACACTGAAGCTTTCTTT.

The chain uses TRBV5-1 and TRBJ2-2; D not resolved. The V gene's germline CDR1 is SGHRS and CDR2 YFSETQ. The CDR3 extends over 13 amino acids. V shed 0 bases and J shed 6 bases, with 6 bases lying between them. The DNA of the CDR3 is TGCGCCAGCAGCTTGGGTTGGCCCGGGGAGCTGTTTTTT. This sequence encodes CASSLGWPGELFF.

The chain uses TRBV12-5 and TRBJ2-7; 9 bases line up with TRBD2. V trimming: 5 bases; J trimming: 6 bases; junction bases outside the gene matches: 8. Germline V lookup: CDR1 LGHNT, CDR2 FRNRAP. The CDR3 runs to 14 residues. The CDR3 here is CASGHSGSLGEQYF. The CDR3 DNA reads as TGTGCTAGTGGTCATAGCGGGAGCCTCGGCGAGCAGTACTTC.

This chain joins TRBV27 and TRBJ2-1; D perhaps matches TRBD1 (5 bases). The CDR3 is 16 amino acids. Trimming removed 4 bases at V and 5 bases at J, with 18 bases between. The germline V gene has CDR1 MNHEY and CDR2 SMNVEV (reference sequence). CDR3 residues: CASSSTLGPIHNEQFF. CDR3 DNA: TGTGCCAGCAGTTCCACACTGGGGCCCATCCACAATGAGCAGTTCTTC.

This clone turned up a few times. This chain links TRBV19 with TRBJ1-2; tentatively, D is TRBD1 (6 bases). The V end lost 5 bases, the J end lost 1 base, and 8 bases lay between the germline ends. In germline, CDR1 is LNHDA, CDR2 SQIVND (reference sequence). This CDR3 comprises 13 residues. CDR3 sequence reads: CASSPDSNYGYTF. The CDR3, as DNA: TGTGCCAGTAGTCCGGACAGTAACTATGGCTACACCTTC.